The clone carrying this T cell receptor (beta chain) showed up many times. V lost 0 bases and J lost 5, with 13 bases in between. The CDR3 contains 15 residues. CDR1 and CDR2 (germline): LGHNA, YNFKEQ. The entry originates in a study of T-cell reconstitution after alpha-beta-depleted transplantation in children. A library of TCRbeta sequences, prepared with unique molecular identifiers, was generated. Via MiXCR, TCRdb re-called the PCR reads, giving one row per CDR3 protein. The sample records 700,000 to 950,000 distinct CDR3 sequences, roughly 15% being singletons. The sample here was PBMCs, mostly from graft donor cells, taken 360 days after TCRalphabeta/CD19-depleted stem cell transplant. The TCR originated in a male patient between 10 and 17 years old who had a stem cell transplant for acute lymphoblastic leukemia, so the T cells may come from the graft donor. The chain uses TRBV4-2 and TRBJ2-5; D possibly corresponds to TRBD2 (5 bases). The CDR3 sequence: CASSQENGLLETQYF. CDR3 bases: TGTGCCAGCAGCCAAGAAAATGGACTCCTGGAGACCCAGTACTTC.